These 31 T cell receptor beta chains originate from one sample sequenced in a study of cytomegalovirus exposure and HLA in healthy donors. This PCR relied on a set of 60 Vbeta primers and 13 Jbeta primers. The protocol was immunoSEQ multiplex PCR, while the TCRdb copy is restricted to in-frame clones and leaves out a portion. The sample lists fewer than 200,000 clones; roughly 84% were seen once. Sequencing was performed on PBMCs. These receptors were obtained from a man aged 18 to 29 in good health and CMV-seropositive.

This chain links TRBV11-2 with TRBJ1-1; 7 nucleotides align to TRBD1. Germline CDR1 and CDR2: SGHAT and FQNNGV. This CDR3 spans 13 amino acids. V lost 4 bases to trimming and J lost 10 bases; unmatched junction nucleotides: 9. The CDR3 sequence: CASSSPRQGVAFF. Written as DNA, the CDR3 is TGTGCCAGCAGCTCCCCGAGACAGGGAGTAGCTTTCTTT.

CDR3 protein: CASGPGWDSPLHF. Here the CDR3 DNA reads TGTGCCAGCGGTCCCGGGTGGGATTCACCCCTCCACTTT. This chain joins TRBV11-2 and TRBJ1-6; no definite D call. Trimming took 8 bases from V and 8 from J, leaving 13 bases between them. Germline lookup yields CDR1 SGHAT and CDR2 FQNNGV. CDR3 size: 13 residues. Complete variable domain (other parts from reference TRBV11-2 and TRBJ1-6): EAGVAQSPRYKIIEKRQSVAFWCNPISGHATLYWYQQILGQGPKLLIQFQNNGVVDDSQLPKDRFSAERLKGVDSTLKIQPAKLEDSAVYLCASGPGWDSPLHFGNGTRLTVT.

The chain joins TRBV19 to TRBJ1-5; D is uncertain. Trimming shortened V by 8 bases and J by 5 bases, and 13 bases separated the two germline ends. The germline gives CDR1 LNHDA, CDR2 SQIVND (reference sequence). CDR3 length: 13 amino acids. CDR3 coding DNA: TGTGCCAGTGGAGGGAACGGGGATCAGCCCCAGCATTTT. As protein: CASGGNGDQPQHF.

The chain uses TRBV19 and TRBJ2-5; 7 bases are shared with TRBD1. The germline V gene has CDR1 LNHDA and CDR2 SQIVND (reference sequence). CDR3 length: 15 amino acids. J lost 5 bases, V lost 1 base, and 7 bases had no gene match. DNA of the CDR3: TGTGCCAGTAGTATAGTAGGGGGCGTTTGGGAGACCCAGTACTTC. Encoded protein: CASSIVGGVWETQYF.

This clone was recorded once. This chain joins TRBV10-3 and TRBJ1-2, with D unresolved. The V gene's germline CDR1 is ENHRY and CDR2 SYGVKD. The CDR3 covers 16 residues. V shed 7 bases and J shed 0 bases, with 18 bases lying between them. The CDR3 spells CAINGESVSTNYGYTF. The CDR3 coding sequence is TGTGCCATCAACGGGGAATCCGTCTCTACTAACTATGGCTACACCTTC.

For the CDR3, the DNA is TGTGCCAGCAGCTTTACCACCGGACTAGCGGGGGGGAGGGATACGCAGTATTTT. Its protein product is CASSFTTGLAGGRDTQYF. The J gene is TRBJ2-3, the V gene TRBV7-6, with 15 bases matching TRBD2. Trimming at V came to 3 bases and at J to 6 bases, leaving 10 bases not matched to a gene. The CDR3 covers 18 residues. Germline values: CDR1 SGHVS, CDR2 FNYEAQ.

This clone appeared once. The chain joins TRBV6-5 to TRBJ1-2, with 9 bases matching TRBD1. The V gene's germline CDR1 is MNHEY and CDR2 SVGAGI. This CDR3 contains 15 residues. V was pared by 2 bases and J by 7 bases, with 8 bases of the junction left unmatched. The CDR3 coding sequence is TGTGCCAGCAGTTACGGGGTGGGGACAGGGCTTGGCTACACCTTC. Amino acids: CASSYGVGTGLGYTF.

This chain joins TRBV30 and TRBJ2-7, with D possibly being TRBD2 (6 bases). V lost 0 bases and J lost 5, with 14 bases in between. Per germline, CDR1 GTSNPN and CDR2 SVGIG (reference sequence). The CDR3 consists of 14 residues. For the CDR3, the DNA is TGTGCCTGGAGTGTGGGTAGCGGCTACAACGAGCAGTACTTC. Its protein product is CAWSVGSGYNEQYF.

The chain joins TRBV6-1 to TRBJ1-1; 9 bases are shared with TRBD1. Germline V gene data show CDR1 as MNHNS and CDR2 as SASEGT. Trimming at V came to 6 bases and at J to 3 bases, leaving 2 bases not matched to a gene. CDR3 length: 13 residues. CDR3 sequence: CASRDRGDTEAFF. CDR3 DNA sequence: TGTGCCAGCAGAGACAGGGGGGACACTGAAGCTTTCTTT.

V usage is TRBV27 and J usage is TRBJ2-7; 7 bases map to TRBD1. Germline V gene lookup returns CDR1 MNHEY and CDR2 SMNVEV (reference sequence). With 4 bases clipped from V and 8 bases from J, the junction kept 17 bases outside the gene matches. The CDR3 is 16 amino acids. For the CDR3, the DNA is TGTGCCAGCAGTTCGAAACAGGGGAATTGGGGTGGTAAGCAGTACTTC. Its protein is CASSSKQGNWGGKQYF.

This clone has just one count. V usage is TRBV7-2 and J usage is TRBJ2-7; maybe TRBD2 (5 bases). Germline loops: CDR1 SGHTA, CDR2 FQGNSA. V lost 3 bases, J lost 0 bases, and 9 bases lay in between. The CDR3 has 14 residues. This chain's CDR3 is CASSFGLNSYEQYF. The CDR3 region has the DNA TGTGCCAGCAGCTTCGGACTGAACTCCTACGAGCAGTACTTC.

This clone was seen once. V is TRBV27 and J is TRBJ2-6; perhaps TRBD1 as D (5 bases). Deletions cut 5 bases from V and 0 bases from J, with 17 bases between. Germline loops: CDR1 MNHEY, CDR2 SMNVEV (reference sequence). This CDR3 comprises 18 residues. CDR3 nucleotide sequence: TGTGCCAGCAGTCCACGGTCAGGGTCTCTCTCTGGGGCCAACGTCCTGACTTTC. This codes for CASSPRSGSLSGANVLTF. The variable domain in full, completed from reference TRBV27 and TRBJ2-6, reads EAQVTQNPRYLITVTGKKLTVTCSQNMNHEYMSWYRQDPGLGLRQIYYSMNVEVTDKGDVPEGYKVSRKEKRNFPLILESPSPNQTSLYFCASSPRSGSLSGANVLTFGAGSRLTVL.

This chain uses TRBV7-3 with TRBJ2-1; a possible D gene is TRBD2 (5 bases). Between the trimmed V and J ends, which lost 3 bases and 7 bases, there was a span of 16 bases. The CDR3 spans 15 residues. Per germline, CDR1 SGHTA and CDR2 FQGTGA. The CDR3 region is CASSFMGNSGNEQFF. The CDR3 DNA reads as TGTGCCAGCAGCTTCATGGGGAATTCGGGAAATGAGCAGTTCTTC.

The rearrangement links TRBV7-8 to TRBJ1-1, with 9 bases matching TRBD1. There are 21 residues in the CDR3. The ends lost 0 bases at V and 3 bases at J; junction bases unmatched: 20. From germline, CDR1 is SGHVS and CDR2 FQNEAQ. CDR3 nucleotide sequence: TGTGCCAGCAGCTTAGCAGCTTACGGTGGGCGGGACAGGGAAGGGGACACTGAAGCTTTCTTT. This sequence encodes CASSLAAYGGRDREGDTEAFF.

This clone was picked up a small number of times. The chain links TRBV12-5 to TRBJ2-2; a possible D gene is TRBD1 (7 bases). Germline CDR1 and CDR2: LGHNT and FRNRAP. The CDR3 length is 17 residues. Trimming removed 2 bases at V and 2 bases at J, with 15 bases between. The CDR3 protein is CASGLWSQGGNTGELFF. CDR3 nucleotides: TGTGCTAGTGGTTTGTGGAGTCAGGGGGGTAACACCGGGGAGCTGTTTTTT.

The chain links TRBV18 to TRBJ2-5, with 7 bases that match TRBD1. The V and J ends lost 2 bases and 5 bases, in that order; junction bases with no gene match: 2. CDR3 length equals 13 residues. The germline V gene has CDR1 KGHSH and CDR2 LQKENI. The CDR3 bases are TGTGCCAGCTCACCAACAGGGGTGGAGACCCAGTACTTC. Translated: CASSPTGVETQYF.

A single count supports this clone. J is TRBJ1-2 and V is TRBV27; D call uncertain. V dropped 7 bases and J dropped 0 bases, with 18 bases sitting between them. The CDR3 extends over 16 amino acids. Germline V gene lookup returns CDR1 MNHEY and CDR2 SMNVEV (reference sequence). CDR3 in amino acids: CASTPSRPQANYGYTF. The CDR3 region has the DNA TGTGCCAGCACCCCCTCCCGGCCTCAGGCTAACTATGGCTACACCTTC.

The chain recombines TRBV7-9 with TRBJ2-4; D is possibly TRBD1 (6 bases). The germline V and J ends were trimmed by 5 bases and 0 bases, with 20 bases remaining between them. Per germline, CDR1 SEHNR and CDR2 FQNEAQ (reference sequence). This CDR3 is 18 amino acids long. CDR3 nucleotide sequence: TGTGCCAGCAGCCCCCCTGTGGGGGCCGGACTAGCCAAAAACATTCAGTACTTC. Translation gives CASSPPVGAGLAKNIQYF. Combining the CDR3 with reference TRBV7-9 and TRBJ2-4 gives the whole variable domain DTGVSQNPRHKITKRGQNVTFRCDPISEHNRLYWYRQTLGQGPEFLTYFQNEAQLEKSRLLSDRFSAERPKGSFSTLEIQRTEQGDSAMYLCASSPPVGAGLAKNIQYFGAGTRLSVL.

The chain employs TRBV19 and TRBJ2-2, with 8 bases that match TRBD1. Unmatched junction bases numbered 7, after V lost 5 bases and J lost 5 bases. CDR1 and CDR2 from the germline V gene are LNHDA and SQIVND (reference sequence). The CDR3 totals 15 residues. This CDR3 reads CASSADRGGTGELFF. In DNA form, the CDR3 reads TGTGCCAGTAGTGCAGACAGGGGCGGGACCGGGGAGCTGTTTTTT.

This clone came up a few times. The rearrangement joins TRBV7-2 to TRBJ1-1; possibly TRBD1 for D (6 bases). Trimming stripped 6 bases from V and 7 bases from J, with 15 bases between. Germline CDR1 is SGHTA and CDR2 is FQGNSA. The CDR3 is made up of 13 amino acids. CDR3 protein: CASRDRDIHEAFF. Written as DNA, the CDR3 is TGTGCCAGCAGAGACCGGGACATCCATGAAGCTTTCTTT.

This chain links TRBV29-1 with TRBJ2-1; 9 bases line up with TRBD1. Germline V lookup: CDR1 SQVTM, CDR2 ANQGSEA. The CDR3 is 15 residues long. J gave up 0 bases and V 3 bases, and 3 bases lay outside the gene matches. CDR3 DNA: TGCAGCGTTGATCCGGGACAGGGCTCCTACAATGAGCAGTTCTTC. This gives the protein CSVDPGQGSYNEQFF.

The genes are TRBV7-2 and TRBJ1-2; D is undetermined. The CDR3 spans 15 residues. The V end was cut by 1 base, the J end by 4 bases, with 13 bases between. The germline CDR1 and CDR2 sequences are SGHTA and FQGNSA. CDR3 bases: TGTGCCAGCAGCTTAGTAGGTTCGGGGTCCTATGGCTACACCTTC. Translated: CASSLVGSGSYGYTF. Full variable domain (missing parts from reference TRBV7-2 and TRBJ1-2): GAGVSQSPSNKVTEKGKDVELRCDPISGHTALYWYRQSLGQGLEFLIYFQGNSAPDKSGLPSDRFSAERTGGSVSTLTIQRTQQEDSAVYLCASSLVGSGSYGYTFGSGTRLTVV.

This clone has more than one count but fewer than ten. The chain carries TRBV6-6 and TRBJ1-2; TRBD1 matches 8 bases. V shed 2 bases and J 6 bases; nucleotides not matched to a gene: 11. The CDR3 runs to 16 residues. The germline V gene has CDR1 MNHNY and CDR2 SVGAGI (reference sequence). DNA for the CDR3: TGTGCCAGCAGTTACGCGCCCGGGACAGGTCAAGATGGCTACACCTTC. The encoded protein is CASSYAPGTGQDGYTF.

This clone showed up just once. The gene calls are TRBV7-9 and TRBJ1-1, with 8 bases identical to TRBD1. V trimming: 5 bases; J trimming: 4 bases; junction bases outside the gene matches: 15. The germline V gene encodes CDR1 SEHNR and CDR2 FQNEAQ (reference sequence). The CDR3 length is 17 residues. The CDR3 is CASSPLWRQGISTEAFF. Written as DNA, the CDR3 is TGTGCCAGCAGCCCATTATGGAGACAGGGGATAAGCACTGAAGCTTTCTTT.

This chain uses TRBV2 with TRBJ1-1, with D possibly TRBD1 on 6 matching bases. Trimming took 9 bases from V and 0 from J, leaving 17 bases between them. CDR1 is SNHLY, CDR2 FYNNEI, per germline. This CDR3 is built from 15 residues. As DNA, the CDR3 is TGTGCCAGTGCAGGGGAGAGGGTCCTGAACACTGAAGCTTTCTTT. As protein: CASAGERVLNTEAFF.

The rearrangement uses TRBV11-3 and TRBJ1-1, with D uncertain. This CDR3 spans 12 amino acids. The germline V gene has CDR1 SGHNT and CDR2 YENEEA. The ends were cut back, 4 bases at V and 1 base at J, with 4 bases in the middle. The DNA for the CDR3 is TGTGCCAGCAGCTCCCGGAACACTGAAGCTTTCTTT. This gives the protein CASSSRNTEAFF.

A word on this clone: At one end, the junction sequence differs from germline, possibly due to a read error. V gene TRBV9 combines with J gene TRBJ2-2; no clear D gene. Germline-derived CDR1 and CDR2 are SGDLS and YYNGEE. The CDR3 runs to 17 residues. Written as DNA, the CDR3 is TGTGCCAGCAGCGGGGCTCGGCTGGGCAGCCGCACCGCGGAGCTGTTTTTT. Translation gives CASSGARLGSRTAELFF.

V usage is TRBV15 and J usage is TRBJ2-3; 9 nucleotides agree with TRBD2. This CDR3 comprises 18 residues. From germline, CDR1 is LNHNV and CDR2 YYDKDF (reference sequence). V was pared by 3 bases and J by 4 bases, with 14 bases of the junction left unmatched. This CDR3 reads CATSSPAGGGGRADTQYF. CDR3 coding DNA: TGTGCCACCAGCAGCCCCGCCGGCGGGGGGGGTAGGGCAGATACGCAGTATTTT.

The genes are TRBV4-2 and TRBJ2-3; 7 bases line up with TRBD2. From germline, CDR1 is LGHNA and CDR2 YNFKEQ. The CDR3 spans 15 residues. The ends lost 5 bases at V and 0 bases at J; junction bases unmatched: 5. In DNA form, the CDR3 reads TGTGCCAGCAGCGACAGCGGGGAGAGCACAGATACGCAGTATTTT. Encoded protein: CASSDSGESTDTQYF.

The chain uses TRBV7-9 and TRBJ2-3, with TRBD1 matching 8 bases. CDR1 is SEHNR, CDR2 FQNEAQ, per germline (reference sequence). This CDR3 spans 15 amino acids. V shed 5 bases, J shed 6 bases, and the junction held 10 bases outside the gene matches. The CDR3 sequence is CASSGTTGVVDTQYF. As DNA, the CDR3 is TGTGCCAGCAGCGGTACGACAGGGGTGGTCGATACGCAGTATTTT.

This clone was seen a handful of times. V usage is TRBV5-1 and J usage is TRBJ2-3, with 7 positions matching TRBD2. V gave up 2 bases and J gave up 6 bases; unmatched junction bases: 6. Per the germline V gene, CDR1 is SGHRS and CDR2 is YFSETQ. The CDR3 is 14 residues long. The CDR3 DNA follows: TGCGCCAGCAGCTTAGGGACTACCCGGGATACGCAGTATTTT. Amino acid sequence: CASSLGTTRDTQYF. The whole variable domain, filled in from reference TRBV5-1 and TRBJ2-3, reads KAGVTQTPRYLIKTRGQQVTLSCSPISGHRSVSWYQQTPGQGLQFLFEYFSETQRNKGNFPGRFSGRQFSNSRSEMNVSTLELGDSALYLCASSLGTTRDTQYFGPGTRLTVL.